This T cell receptor (beta chain) appears in the sequencing data of a study of shared clonotypes between healthy human individuals. About the research overall: Aged between 18 and 49, the donors were two women and a few men. Regarding the study as a whole: About 5% was the fraction of naive CD4 clonotypes found shared across a few donors. Even with large depth, rarefaction showed that sorted-subset sequencing was incomplete.

For this clone: Its specificity is unknown. The junction differs from germline at one of its ends, possibly a read error. The identical CDR3 is also encoded by other nucleotide sequences in the sample.

This table comes from immunoSEQ multiplex PCR, and its TCRdb copy is limited to in-frame clones, with some not included. The table includes 2 million to 2.5 million clones, roughly 92% detected once. Per germline, CDR1 SEHNR and CDR2 FQNEAQ (reference sequence). The CDR3 consists of 14 residues. Sequencing was done on a sample of naive CD4+ T cells from PBMCs. As for subset: CD45RA+ positively selected. The chain combines TRBV7-9 with TRBJ2-5; D call uncertain. The receptor comes from a man between 18 and 29 years old in good health. Some clones in this sample may be carry-over from other donors' samples. In DNA, the CDR3 is TGTGCTAGCAGCTTAAGGAGCACAGTAGAGACCCAGTACTTC. Amino acid sequence: CASSLRSTVETQYF.